These 14 T cell receptor beta chains were sequenced from one sample in a study of identical twins. TCRdb reanalysed the 5' RACE reads using MiXCR and keeps one entry per CDR3 protein. The repertoire includes fewer than 450,000 distinct CDR3 sequences, 8.5% to 10% of them detected once, and roughly 9% sits in the top ten. Sequenced input: naive T cells sorted from blood. The receptors were sampled from a woman between 50 and 59 years old in good health.

The chain combines TRBV6-5 with TRBJ2-1; TRBD1 matches 7 bases. Trimming cost V 2 bases and J 10 bases; bases outside gene matches: 5. The CDR3 sequence is 13 residues long. The V gene's germline CDR1 is MNHEY and CDR2 SVGAGI. CDR3 region: CASSYRGQAEQFF. Here the CDR3 DNA reads TGTGCCAGCAGTTACCGTGGACAGGCGGAGCAGTTCTTC.

This clonotype was counted ten times or more. The chain's CDR3 is CSARELAGGKIYEQYV. DNA of the CDR3: TGCAGTGCTAGAGAACTAGCGGGAGGAAAAATTTACGAGCAGTACGTC. The chain carries TRBV20-1 and TRBJ2-7; 12 nucleotides agree with TRBD2. The CDR3 contains 16 residues. CDR1 and CDR2 (germline): DFQATT, SNEGSKA (reference sequence). With 0 bases clipped from V and 4 bases from J, the junction kept 7 bases outside the gene matches.

This clonotype occurred a few times. V usage is TRBV7-7 and J usage is TRBJ2-5; D uncertain. The CDR3 sequence is 13 residues long. Germline V CDR1 and CDR2: SSHAT, FNYEAQ (reference sequence). V shed 5 bases and J shed 2 bases, with 9 bases lying between them. The CDR3 sequence: CASSPKGQETQYF. CDR3 DNA: TGTGCCAGCAGCCCCAAAGGACAAGAGACCCAGTACTTC.

The V call is TRBV7-9, the J call TRBJ2-7; D not certain. CDR3 length: 12 residues. Trimming removed 1 base from V and 3 bases from J, with 4 bases in between. Germline-derived CDR1 and CDR2 are SEHNR and FQNEAQ (reference sequence). CDR3 sequence reads: CASSLELYEQYF. For the CDR3, the DNA is TGTGCCAGCAGCTTAGAGCTCTACGAGCAGTACTTC.

This clonotype came up a few times. The chain has TRBV19 and TRBJ1-1; D not resolved. CDR1 is LNHDA, CDR2 SQIVND, per germline (reference sequence). The CDR3 covers 14 residues. V dropped 1 base and J dropped 6 bases, with 12 bases sitting between them. In DNA form, the CDR3 reads TGTGCCAGTAGTATAGTAAGGCAATCCTCTGAAGCTTTCTTT. Protein: CASSIVRQSSEAFF.

This clonotype has a handful of counts. The V gene is TRBV12-3 or TRBV12-4, the J gene TRBJ2-5; a weak D match, TRBD1 (6 bases). The CDR3 is made up of 14 amino acids. Trimming removed 6 bases at V and 5 bases at J, with 16 bases between. The CDR3 loop reads CASSPDRFGETQYF. For the CDR3, the DNA is TGTGCCAGCAGCCCCGACAGGTTTGGGGAGACCCAGTACTTC.

This clonotype was seen a handful of times. The chain employs TRBV6-1 and TRBJ2-4, with TRBD2 matching 8 bases. With V trimmed by 6 bases and J by 0 bases, 7 bases remained unmatched. Germline CDR1 is MNHNS and CDR2 is SASEGT. The CDR3 length is 16 residues. The CDR3: CASSASLAGAKNIQYF. CDR3 nucleotides: TGTGCCAGCAGCGCAAGCCTAGCGGGAGCCAAAAACATTCAGTACTTC.

The rearrangement joins TRBV12-3 or TRBV12-4 to TRBJ1-4; the match to TRBD1 covers 10 bases. CDR3 length: 16 residues. Losses at the gene ends were 7 bases for V and 6 bases for J; bases not matched to a gene: 11. The CDR3 region is CASILDWTGGDEKLFF. In DNA form, the CDR3 reads TGTGCCAGCATCTTAGACTGGACAGGGGGGGATGAAAAACTGTTTTTT.

This clonotype was counted a few times. The chain carries TRBV4-1 and TRBJ2-1; 8 positions match TRBD2. V lost 0 bases, J lost 8 bases, and 9 bases stayed unmatched. CDR3 length: 16 residues. Germline lookup yields CDR1 MGHRA and CDR2 YSYEKL. The CDR3 nucleotides are TGCGCCAGCAGCCAAGAGTCGAGCGGGAGTTGGGATGAGCAGTTCTTC. It translates to CASSQESSGSWDEQFF.

The V and J genes are TRBV6-9 and TRBJ2-2; the D gene could be TRBD1 or TRBD2 (6 bases each). The CDR3 spans 14 residues. V shed 3 bases and J shed 5 bases, with 10 bases lying between them. Germline CDR1 and CDR2: MNHGY and SVAAGI. CDR3 loop: CASSYRGGTGELFF. Written as DNA, the CDR3 is TGTGCCAGCAGTTACCGAGGGGGGACCGGGGAGCTGTTTTTT.

This sequence joins TRBV20-1 and TRBJ2-7; D possibly uses TRBD1 or TRBD2 (5 bases each). This CDR3 comprises 11 residues. CDR1 and CDR2 from the germline V gene are DFQATT and SNEGSKA (reference sequence). Trimming took off 0 bases at V and 7 bases at J, with 7 bases between the two ends. The CDR3 DNA is TGCAGTGCTAGAGACAGGGAGGAGCAGTACTTC. This sequence encodes CSARDREEQYF.

There are many counts of this clonotype. The chain has TRBV9 and TRBJ2-5; TRBD1 agrees at 8 bases. There are 16 residues in the CDR3. Trimming took 3 bases from V and 2 from J; bases not matched to a gene: 9. CDR1 and CDR2 (germline): SGDLS, YYNGEE. The CDR3 DNA is TGTGCCAGCAGCGGGGGGGCGACAGGGGATCAAGAGACCCAGTACTTC. It is translated as CASSGGATGDQETQYF.

This clonotype was picked up a small number of times. The chain couples TRBV27 to TRBJ2-2; D might be TRBD1 (6 bases). This CDR3 has 15 residues. Germline CDR1 reads MNHEY; CDR2 reads SMNVEV (reference sequence). V was cut by 8 bases and J by 3 bases, with 16 bases left in between. The CDR3 nucleotides are TGTGCCAGCTTGAAAGGGGGTAGTGACACCGGGGAGCTGTTTTTT. Its protein is CASLKGGSDTGELFF.

The chain recombines TRBV2 with TRBJ2-4, with unresolved D. CDR3 length equals 11 residues. Trimming removed 3 bases at V and 13 bases at J, with 10 bases between. Per the germline V gene, CDR1 is SNHLY and CDR2 is FYNNEI. For the CDR3, the DNA is TGTGCCAGCAGTGATGGCCCCCAGCAGTACTTC. It yields the protein CASSDGPQQYF.